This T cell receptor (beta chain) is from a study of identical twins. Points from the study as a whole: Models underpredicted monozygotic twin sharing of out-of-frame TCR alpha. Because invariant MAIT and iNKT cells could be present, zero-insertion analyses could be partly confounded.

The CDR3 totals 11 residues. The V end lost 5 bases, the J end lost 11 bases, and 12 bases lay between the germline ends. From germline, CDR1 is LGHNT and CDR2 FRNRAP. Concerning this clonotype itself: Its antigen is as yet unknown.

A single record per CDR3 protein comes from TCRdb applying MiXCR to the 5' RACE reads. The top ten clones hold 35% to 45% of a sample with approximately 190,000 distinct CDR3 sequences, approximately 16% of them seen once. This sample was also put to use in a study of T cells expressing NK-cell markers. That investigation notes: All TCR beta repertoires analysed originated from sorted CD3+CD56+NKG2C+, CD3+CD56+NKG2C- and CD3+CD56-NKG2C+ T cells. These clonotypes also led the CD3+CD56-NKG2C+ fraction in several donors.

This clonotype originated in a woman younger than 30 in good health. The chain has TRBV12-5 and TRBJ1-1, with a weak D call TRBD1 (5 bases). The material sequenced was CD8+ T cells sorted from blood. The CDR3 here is CASGPGTGAFF. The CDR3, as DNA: TGTGCTAGTGGTCCCGGGACGGGGGCTTTCTTT.